A single sample is the source of the 29 T cell receptor beta chains below, sequenced in a study of glioma-infiltrating T cells after dendritic cell vaccination. The table came from immunoSEQ multiplex PCR; TCRdb's copy has only in-frame clones and leaves some out. The sample gives tens of thousands of clones, under 85% of which show up once; less than 7.5% is in the top ten. This sample's time point: after dendritic cell vaccination, including at tumor progression/relapse. This sample comprised blood, obtained after dendritic cell vaccination. The receptors were gathered from a human donor with glioblastoma.

The chain uses TRBV5-6 and TRBJ1-4; D is perhaps TRBD1 (6 bases). Germline values: CDR1 SGHDT, CDR2 YYEEEE. This CDR3 is 16 amino acids long. The ends were cut back, 4 bases at V and 0 bases at J, with 13 bases in the middle. The CDR3 nucleotides are TGTGCCAGCAGCCGAGATGAGGGGGCAACTAATGAAAAACTGTTTTTT. Its translation is CASSRDEGATNEKLFF.

This sequence joins TRBV11-2 and TRBJ2-1, with TRBD2 matching over 12 bases. Germline CDR1 reads SGHAT; CDR2 reads FQNNGV. The CDR3 extends over 18 amino acids. The V gene end was trimmed by 4 bases and the J gene end by 3 bases; junction bases not matched to a gene: 10. The DNA of the CDR3 is TGTGCCAGCAGCTCCCTAATACTAGCGGGGGGTCTCTACAATGAGCAGTTCTTC. Protein sequence: CASSSLILAGGLYNEQFF.

The chain couples TRBV7-9 to TRBJ1-2; D may be TRBD1 (6 bases). The CDR3 contains 13 residues. Germline V lookup: CDR1 SEHNR, CDR2 FQNEAQ (reference sequence). Between the trimmed V and J ends, which lost 3 bases and 7 bases, there was a span of 12 bases. The CDR3 spells CASSLQQGRGYTF. CDR3 DNA: TGTGCCAGCAGCTTGCAACAGGGACGTGGCTACACCTTC.

V gene TRBV6-1 combines with J gene TRBJ2-7, with 11 bases identical to TRBD1. Trimming at V came to 7 bases and at J to 5 bases, leaving 7 bases not matched to a gene. The germline V gene encodes CDR1 MNHNS and CDR2 SASEGT. This CDR3 spans 14 amino acids. This CDR3 is CASKRGQGANEQYF. The CDR3 region has the DNA TGTGCCAGCAAGCGAGGACAGGGGGCCAACGAGCAGTACTTC.

This chain joins TRBV11-2 and TRBJ2-7; 15 positions agree with TRBD2. Losses at the gene ends were 5 bases for V and 3 bases for J; bases not matched to a gene: 8. CDR1 SGHAT and CDR2 FQNNGV come from the germline V gene. The CDR3 totals 17 residues. CDR3: CASSPGLAGGRGYEQYF. DNA of the CDR3: TGTGCCAGCAGCCCGGGACTAGCGGGGGGTAGGGGCTACGAGCAGTACTTC.

In its sample, this clone was seen a few times. The chain couples TRBV5-6 to TRBJ1-1; maybe TRBD1 (6 bases). Germline CDR1 SGHDT, CDR2 YYEEEE. The ends were cut back, 0 bases at V and 7 bases at J, with 7 bases in the middle. The CDR3 runs to 12 residues. The CDR3 DNA reads TGTGCCAGCAGCTTGGTGGACAGTGAAGCTTTCTTT. Its translation: CASSLVDSEAFF.

This chain joins TRBV5-1 and TRBJ1-2; 8 bases line up with TRBD1. Looked up from germline, CDR1 is SGHRS and CDR2 is YFSETQ. Trimming cost V 1 base and J 1 base; bases outside gene matches: 12. The CDR3 runs 18 residues. CDR3 nucleotides: TGCGCCAGCAGCTTGTCCTTAACAGGGGGGCCAGATAACTATGGCTACACCTTC. Its translation is CASSLSLTGGPDNYGYTF. The whole variable domain, filled in from reference TRBV5-1 and TRBJ1-2, reads KAGVTQTPRYLIKTRGQQVTLSCSPISGHRSVSWYQQTPGQGLQFLFEYFSETQRNKGNFPGRFSGRQFSNSRSEMNVSTLELGDSALYLCASSLSLTGGPDNYGYTFGSGTRLTVV.

This clone appeared a single time. This chain connects TRBV5-1 to TRBJ2-5, with TRBD1 matching over 7 bases. The CDR3 length is 15 residues. Looked up from germline, CDR1 is SGHRS and CDR2 is YFSETQ. The J segment lost 0 bases and the V segment lost 4 bases, leaving 6 bases of the junction unmatched. CDR3 sequence (DNA): TGCGCCAGCAGCCAGACAGGGAGTTACCAAGAGACCCAGTACTTC. It yields the protein CASSQTGSYQETQYF.

The chain links TRBV30 to TRBJ1-2; TRBD1 is a possible D gene (6 bases). This CDR3 is 13 amino acids long. In germline, CDR1 is GTSNPN, CDR2 SVGIG (reference sequence). V was shortened by 2 bases and J by 7 bases, with 14 bases between the two germline ends. CDR3 amino acids: CAWSRNRASGYTF. CDR3 nucleotides: TGTGCCTGGAGTCGAAACAGGGCTTCTGGCTACACCTTC.

The chain employs TRBV5-1 and TRBJ2-1, with TRBD2 matching over 7 bases. Germline V gives CDR1 SGHRS, CDR2 YFSETQ. V was clipped by 0 bases and J by 4 bases; unmatched bases: 4. This CDR3 has 15 amino acids. The CDR3 coding sequence is TGCGCCAGCAGCTTGGCCCGGGGGGAATACAATGAGCAGTTCTTC. Residues: CASSLARGEYNEQFF.

The rearrangement joins TRBV10-3 to TRBJ2-7; 9 bases are a match to TRBD1. V lost 6 bases and J lost 6; bases outside the gene matches: 9. The CDR3 contains 14 residues. Germline CDR1 is ENHRY and CDR2 is SYGVKD. This CDR3 is CAIRWDRDGSEQYF. CDR3 coding DNA: TGTGCCATCAGATGGGACAGGGACGGATCCGAGCAGTACTTC.

CDR3 sequence: CASRLGLAGEETQYF. The DNA for the CDR3 is TGTGCCAGCAGACTGGGGCTAGCGGGAGAAGAGACCCAGTACTTC. The genes are TRBV5-6 and TRBJ2-5; 10 nucleotides line up with TRBD2. J was trimmed by 3 bases and V by 5 bases; bases with no gene match: 7. The V gene's germline CDR1 is SGHDT and CDR2 YYEEEE. The CDR3 spans 15 residues. Full variable domain (missing parts from reference TRBV5-6 and TRBJ2-5): DAGVTQSPTHLIKTRGQQVTLRCSPKSGHDTVSWYQQALGQGPQFIFQYYEEEERQRGNFPDRFSGHQFPNYSSELNVNALLLGDSALYLCASRLGLAGEETQYFGPGTRLLVL.

V and J are TRBV2 and TRBJ1-5, with 8 positions matching TRBD1. This CDR3 is built from 17 residues. Trimming cost V 4 bases and J 2 bases; bases outside gene matches: 10. The germline CDR1 and CDR2 sequences are SNHLY and FYNNEI. The CDR3 protein is CASSVWAGGSGNQPQHF. The CDR3 DNA sequence: TGTGCCAGCAGTGTTTGGGCAGGGGGCTCTGGCAATCAGCCCCAGCATTTT.

V is TRBV2 and J is TRBJ2-3; TRBD2 agrees at 8 bases. Germline V CDR1 and CDR2: SNHLY, FYNNEI. This CDR3 is 15 amino acids long. The V gene end was trimmed by 3 bases and the J gene end by 0 bases; junction bases not matched to a gene: 2. Here the CDR3 DNA reads TGTGCCAGCAGTGATCCTAGCGGGAGCACAGATACGCAGTATTTT. Encoded protein: CASSDPSGSTDTQYF.

The CDR3: CASSRPSEGVTEAFF. In nucleotides, the CDR3 is TGTGCCAGCAGTCGTCCCAGCGAGGGGGTGACTGAAGCTTTCTTT. The rearrangement uses TRBV7-9 and TRBJ1-1, with a tentative D call TRBD1 (6 bases). Trimming took 6 bases from V and 5 from J, leaving 19 bases between them. The CDR3 has 15 residues. CDR1 and CDR2 (germline): SEHNR, FQNEAQ (reference sequence). The entire variable domain, with the rest obtained from reference TRBV7-9 and TRBJ1-1, is as follows: DTGVSQNPRHKITKRGQNVTFRCDPISEHNRLYWYRQTLGQGPEFLTYFQNEAQLEKSRLLSDRFSAERPKGSFSTLEIQRTEQGDSAMYLCASSRPSEGVTEAFFGQGTRLTVV.

The chain combines TRBV6-1 with TRBJ2-7; no clear D. Trimming took 3 bases from V and 0 from J, leaving 9 bases between them. The CDR3 totals 14 residues. Germline V gives CDR1 MNHNS, CDR2 SASEGT. For the CDR3, the DNA is TGTGCCAGCAGTGAGGCAGGCCTCTCCTACGAGCAGTACTTC. Its translation is CASSEAGLSYEQYF.

The V and J genes are TRBV19 and TRBJ1-2; 7 bases map to TRBD1. CDR3 size: 13 residues. After removal of 0 bases from V and 6 bases from J, the junction contained 1 base not matched to a gene. Germline V gene sequence: CDR1 LNHDA, CDR2 SQIVND (reference sequence). In DNA form, the CDR3 reads TGTGCCAGTAGTATAGAGACAGGGAATGGCTACACCTTC. This encodes CASSIETGNGYTF.

V usage is TRBV2 and J usage is TRBJ2-7; tentatively, D is TRBD2 (7 bases). The germline V gene encodes CDR1 SNHLY and CDR2 FYNNEI. With 2 bases removed from V and 0 bases from J, the gap between germline ends came to 8 bases. The CDR3 extends over 14 amino acids. The CDR3 nucleotides read TGTGCCAGCAGTGAACGGGGGGCCTCCTACGAGCAGTACTTC. Amino acid sequence: CASSERGASYEQYF.

The rearrangement uses TRBV2 and TRBJ2-7, with TRBD1 matching 7 bases. The V and J ends lost 5 bases and 5 bases, in that order; junction bases with no gene match: 9. Germline V gene lookup returns CDR1 SNHLY and CDR2 FYNNEI. The CDR3 contains 14 residues. CDR3 amino acids: CASSIDRVDHEQYF. The CDR3 DNA follows: TGTGCCAGCAGTATCGACAGGGTAGACCACGAGCAGTACTTC.

This chain connects TRBV7-2 to TRBJ1-6, with D uncertain. Looked up from germline, CDR1 is SGHTA and CDR2 is FQGNSA. This CDR3 has 12 residues. V lost 4 bases to trimming and J lost 13 bases, with 11 bases between them. The CDR3 sequence: CASSSSGWPLHF. In DNA form, the CDR3 reads TGTGCCAGCAGCTCGTCAGGTTGGCCCCTCCACTTT.

The chain couples TRBV7-8 to TRBJ2-5, with a possible D match to TRBD2 (5 bases). Trimming shortened V by 1 base and J by 1 base, and 10 bases separated the two germline ends. The CDR3 spans 15 residues. CDR1 and CDR2 from the germline V gene are SGHVS and FQNEAQ. The CDR3 protein is CASSLVSGVQETQYF. The CDR3 DNA reads as TGTGCCAGCAGCTTAGTGTCCGGGGTCCAAGAGACCCAGTACTTC.

The chain recombines TRBV11-3 with TRBJ2-2; TRBD1 aligns across 7 bases. Germline V CDR1 and CDR2: SGHNT, YENEEA. V lost 1 base, J lost 3 bases, and 2 bases stayed unmatched. This CDR3 comprises 15 residues. The CDR3 loop reads CASSLAGTDTGELFF. CDR3 DNA: TGTGCCAGCAGCTTAGCCGGGACAGACACCGGGGAGCTGTTTTTT.

The genes are TRBV4-1 and TRBJ2-7, with TRBD1 identical over 7 bases. From germline, CDR1 is MGHRA and CDR2 YSYEKL. The V segment lost 2 bases and the J segment 3 bases; nucleotides outside the gene matches: 7. The CDR3 length is 15 residues. CDR3 residues: CASSQTFDRVYEQYF. CDR3 bases: TGCGCCAGCAGCCAAACCTTTGACAGGGTCTACGAGCAGTACTTC.

CDR3 nucleotide sequence: TGTGCCAGCAGTAAGGGACAGGGGGAAAACAATGAGCAGTTCTTC. Translating gives CASSKGQGENNEQFF. V usage is TRBV6-1 and J usage is TRBJ2-1; 11 nucleotides align to TRBD1. The V gene's germline CDR1 is MNHNS and CDR2 SASEGT. The length of the CDR3 is 15 residues. Unmatched junction bases numbered 5, after V lost 5 bases and J lost 5 bases.

V and J are TRBV29-1 and TRBJ2-7; the match to TRBD1 covers 7 bases. This CDR3 is 14 amino acids long. The J segment lost 5 bases and the V segment lost 0 bases, leaving 7 bases of the junction unmatched. The germline V gene has CDR1 SQVTM and CDR2 ANQGSEA. CDR3 loop: CSVEDGRQGDEQYF. The CDR3 DNA is TGCAGCGTTGAAGATGGCCGGCAGGGGGACGAGCAGTACTTC.

The gene calls are TRBV18 and TRBJ1-2; 10 bases fit TRBD1. J gave up 3 bases and V 0 bases, and 7 bases lay outside the gene matches. CDR1 is KGHSH, CDR2 LQKENI, per germline. CDR3 length equals 17 residues. The CDR3 DNA sequence: TGTGCCAGCTCACCACCGGAGACAGGGGGCACCGACTATGGCTACACCTTC. This sequence encodes CASSPPETGGTDYGYTF.

The chain carries TRBV30 and TRBJ1-2, with 9 bases aligning to TRBD1. Germline CDR1 is GTSNPN and CDR2 is SVGIG (reference sequence). This CDR3 has 13 residues. J was trimmed by 4 bases and V by 5 bases; bases with no gene match: 5. CDR3 sequence reads: CAWDDRGVYGYTF. The CDR3, as DNA: TGTGCCTGGGATGACAGGGGGGTCTATGGCTACACCTTC. Complete variable domain (other parts from reference TRBV30 and TRBJ1-2): SQTIHQWPATLVQPVGSPLSLECTVEGTSNPNLYWYRQAAGRGLQLLFYSVGIGQISSEVPQNLSASRPQDRQFILSSKKLLLSDSGFYLCAWDDRGVYGYTFGSGTRLTVV.

The chain carries TRBV7-2 and TRBJ2-2; no clear D gene. Germline loops: CDR1 SGHTA, CDR2 FQGNSA. V lost 0 bases and J lost 5, with 7 bases in between. The CDR3 consists of 14 residues. CDR3 region: CASSLAEATGELFF. Here the CDR3 DNA reads TGTGCCAGCAGCTTAGCAGAAGCTACCGGGGAGCTGTTTTTT.

The chain carries TRBV9 and TRBJ2-3; the D is unclear. The CDR3 spans 12 residues. Germline CDR1 and CDR2: SGDLS and YYNGEE. V lost 4 bases and J lost 2, with 5 bases in between. The CDR3 DNA reads TGTGCCAGCAGCACCTACACAGATACGCAGTATTTT. Encoded protein: CASSTYTDTQYF.